This T cell receptor beta chain was sequenced for a study of T cell responses to AZD1222 COVID-19 vaccine (dated by TCRdb to the early 2020s). About the investigation overall: A total of just over 230 trial participants underwent TCR sequencing, of whom approximately 200 had received two doses of AZD1222 and some 25 had received two doses of the MenACWY control vaccine. Trial participants were enrolled by age into 18-55, 56-69 and 70-plus year subgroups, with about 150, 28 and 57 TCR-sequenced participants respectively.

The research as a whole found: Nearly half of unique spike-specific TCRs reportedly recognized epitopes outside regions mutated in the B.1.351 and B.1.1.7 variants. In the small 56-69-year group, the increase in depth fell short of significance, most likely because of low power. The vaccine-associated CD4 TCRs covered the entire spike protein, and the dominant responses fell in regions 160-218 and 743-854. Participants were mostly white British and included more females than males, and it was suggested by the authors that clonal diversity may have been underestimated. After two AZD1222 doses, spike-specific TCR breadth and depth were significantly higher than at day 0 and than in MenACWY recipients. Because no samples from the day 14 peak response were available, repertoires could be characterized only after the peak T cell response. Only five to seven AZD1222 recipients were SARS-CoV-2 seropositive at baseline, limiting conclusions about previously exposed vaccinees.

The intended sense of this specimen's time point label: about 28 days (+/-7) after the second vaccine dose. Because spike-specific TCR depth and breadth did not differ between the two schedules, AZD1222 recipients who got a second dose at roughly 4 weeks were pooled with those who got a second dose at roughly 12 weeks. Vaccinee samples came from UK trials COV001 and COV002, including a single-blind randomized controlled phase 2/3 trial of AZD1222 (ChAdOx1 nCoV-19) in healthy adults. For TCRbeta chain sequencing, PBMC samples were collected from trial participants at day 0 and at day 28 after the second dose. The CDR3 regions of human TCRbeta chains were subjected to immunosequencing. As for the original processing: TCRs in the repertoires were matched against a reference library of SARS-CoV-2-specific TCRs that had been generated with the MIRA antigen-specificity platform. Breadth was defined as the fraction of unique TCRs that were SARS-CoV-2-associated, and depth was defined as the fraction of total T cells that were SARS-CoV-2-associated. Using the MIRA data, each spike-specific TCR was assigned both to the spike region to which the TCR was reactive and to a CD4 or CD8 class. Log10-transformed breadth and depth values were compared by one-way ANOVA with Sidak's multiple comparisons tests. TCRdb took this table from immuneACCESS and kept in-frame rearrangements with V and J called. Such tables lack part of the clones; where checked against another copy, unresolved V genes explain under half of the gap, and the rest is unexplained. From that table come the V and J calls and clone size; the DNA was used to work out D and trimming. The sample has about 60,000 clones on record, 60% to 85% of them singletons. Roughly 3.6% of the sample lies in the top ten.

To note about this clone: The antigen it binds to is not known. It has no much larger one-base neighbor in the sample; base qualities were not kept.

The sequencing here drew on peripheral blood, taken 28 days after the second AZD1222 dose. This TCR was recovered from an adult who received the AZD1222 COVID-19 vaccine.

In nucleotides, the sequence is TGTGCCAGCAGCCCACCTGGCGGCCTAAACAATGAGCAGTTCTTC. Its amino acids are CASSPPGGLNNEQFF. The V and J genes are TRBV7-3 and TRBJ2-1, with the D gene call left open. The CDR1 and CDR2 encoded by the germline V gene are SGHTA and FQGTGA. At the junction V is shortened by 5 bases and J by 5 bases, with 16 bases in between. Taken from cysteine to phenylalanine, the CDR3 has 15 residues. The DNA shown is the 45-base CDR3, in frame from base 1.